This entry lists 6 T cell receptor beta chains sequenced from one sample in a study of monozygotic twins with cystic fibrosis (dated by TCRdb to the early 2020s). Libraries were constructed by the immunoSEQ multiplex PCR assay. The table comes from immuneACCESS by way of TCRdb, which keeps in-frame sequences with V and J called. Part of the clones is missing from these tables; in studies checked, under half for an unresolved V gene and the rest for unknown reasons. A total of about 24,000 clones appear in this sample, around 93% of them only once. The top ten clones comprise under 0.3% of the sample. The specimen was blood. These receptors all stem from a girl aged 2-10 years with cystic fibrosis.

This rearrangement joins TRBV25-1 to TRBJ1-6, with a weak D call TRBD1 (6 bases). The CDR3 runs 14 residues. V was trimmed by 1 base and J by 12 bases, leaving 13 bases between them. Per germline, CDR1 MGHDK and CDR2 SYGVNS. CDR3 protein: CASSEWPGAGPLHF. CDR3 nucleotides: TGTGCCAGCAGTGAATGGCCGGGGGCGGGACCCCTCCACTTT.

The rearrangement links TRBV28 to TRBJ1-2; D is unresolved. V shed 5 bases and J shed 4 bases, with 20 bases lying between them. Germline lookup yields CDR1 MDHEN and CDR2 SYDVKM. This CDR3 is 16 amino acids long. The CDR3 sequence is CASSLGGMARGYGYTF. CDR3 sequence (DNA): TGTGCCAGCAGTCTCGGCGGCATGGCTCGGGGCTATGGCTACACCTTC.

The J gene is TRBJ1-2, the V gene TRBV6-1, with TRBD1 matching 7 bases. Germline CDR1 MNHNS, CDR2 SASEGT. The length of the CDR3 is 15 residues. Trimming took 7 bases from V and 2 from J; bases not matched to a gene: 10. The CDR3: CASTPRQGHNYGYTF. For the CDR3, the DNA is TGTGCCAGCACCCCCAGACAGGGCCACAACTATGGCTACACCTTC.

The count of this clone is one. The chain has TRBV2 and TRBJ2-7, with a weak D call TRBD2 (7 bases). The CDR3 covers 15 residues. V dropped 5 bases and J dropped 7 bases, with 21 bases sitting between them. Per the germline V gene, CDR1 is SNHLY and CDR2 is FYNNEI. This chain's CDR3 is CASSNPTGGPGEQYF. The CDR3 nucleotides are TGTGCCAGCAGTAACCCTACCGGGGGGCCGGGAGAGCAGTACTTC.

This clone appeared once. The chain combines TRBV29-1 with TRBJ2-7; 8 bases map to TRBD2. Trimming at V came to 4 bases and at J to 3 bases, leaving 11 bases not matched to a gene. CDR1 SQVTM and CDR2 ANQGSEA come from the germline V gene. The CDR3 covers 15 residues. CDR3 sequence reads: CSVGSITSGYYEQYF. CDR3 DNA sequence: TGCAGCGTTGGTTCCATTACTAGCGGTTACTACGAGCAGTACTTC.

The rearrangement uses TRBV5-6 and TRBJ2-7; the D gene is possibly TRBD2 (5 bases). The germline V gene has CDR1 SGHDT and CDR2 YYEEEE. This CDR3 is built from 16 residues. The germline V and J ends were trimmed by 4 bases and 7 bases, with 24 bases remaining between them. The CDR3: CASSPPGGVGRGEQYF. The CDR3 DNA reads TGTGCCAGCAGCCCCCCCGGTGGGGTTGGACGGGGAGAGCAGTACTTC. The complete variable domain, with remaining parts taken from reference TRBV5-6 and TRBJ2-7, reads DAGVTQSPTHLIKTRGQQVTLRCSPKSGHDTVSWYQQALGQGPQFIFQYYEEEERQRGNFPDRFSGHQFPNYSSELNVNALLLGDSALYLCASSPPGGVGRGEQYFGPGTRLTVT.